The entry below describes one T cell receptor (beta chain). Clones were read by immunoSEQ multiplex PCR, and TCRdb kept only the in-frame ones, dropping some. The table has more than 80,000 clones, under 95% seen once. The data originate from a study of OX40 agonist ivuxolimab in advanced cancers. Trimming removed 3 bases from V and 8 bases from J; junction bases left unmatched: 11. The CDR3 extends over 15 amino acids. From germline, CDR1 is SGDLS and CDR2 YYNGEE. This chain joins TRBV9 and TRBJ2-1; TRBD2 matches at 7 bases. Sample: CD4+ or CD8+ T cells sorted from blood, taken in a trial of the OX40 agonist ivuxolimab. The TCR originated in an adult with an advanced solid tumor such as melanoma, head and neck, liver or kidney cancer. Here the CDR3 reads CASSGSGRPLYEQFF. CDR3 nucleotide sequence: TGTGCCAGCAGCGGTAGCGGGCGACCGCTCTATGAGCAGTTCTTC.